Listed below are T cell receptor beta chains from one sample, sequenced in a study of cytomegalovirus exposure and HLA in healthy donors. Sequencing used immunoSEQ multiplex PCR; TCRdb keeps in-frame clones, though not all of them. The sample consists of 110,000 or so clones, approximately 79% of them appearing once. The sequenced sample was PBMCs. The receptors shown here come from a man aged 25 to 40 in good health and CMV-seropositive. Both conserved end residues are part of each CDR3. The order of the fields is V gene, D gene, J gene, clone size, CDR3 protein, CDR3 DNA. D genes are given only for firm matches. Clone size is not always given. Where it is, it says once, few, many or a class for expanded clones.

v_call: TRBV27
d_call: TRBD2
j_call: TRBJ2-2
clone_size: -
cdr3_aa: CASRLAETANTGELFF
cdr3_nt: TGTGCCAGTAGACTAGCGGAAACCGCGAACACCGGGGAGCTGTTTTTT

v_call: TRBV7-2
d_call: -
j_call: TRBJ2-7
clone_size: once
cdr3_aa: CASTKTTGHYEQYF
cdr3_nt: TGTGCCAGCACCAAAACGACAGGCCACTACGAGCAGTACTTC

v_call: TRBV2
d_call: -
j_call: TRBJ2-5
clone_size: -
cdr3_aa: CASTAQRGQETQYF
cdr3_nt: TGTGCCAGCACCGCACAAAGGGGACAAGAGACCCAGTACTTC

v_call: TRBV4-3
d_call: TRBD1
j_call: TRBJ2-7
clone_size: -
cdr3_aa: CASSPTSRGPSSYEQYF
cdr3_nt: TGCGCCAGCAGCCCGACCTCTAGGGGGCCGAGCTCCTACGAGCAGTACTTC

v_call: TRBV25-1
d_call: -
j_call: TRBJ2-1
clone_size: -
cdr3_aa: CASSGAPGQRADEQFF
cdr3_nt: TGTGCCAGCAGTGGGGCACCGGGACAACGGGCCGATGAGCAGTTCTTC

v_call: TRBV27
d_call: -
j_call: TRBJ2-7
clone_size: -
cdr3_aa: CASSPEQGSYEQYF
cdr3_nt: TGTGCCAGCAGCCCGGAACAGGGTTCCTACGAGCAGTACTTC

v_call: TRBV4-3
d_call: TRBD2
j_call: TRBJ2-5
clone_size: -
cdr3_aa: CASSHGDAGGGETQYF
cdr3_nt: TGCGCCAGCAGCCACGGGGACGCGGGAGGAGGTGAGACCCAGTACTTC

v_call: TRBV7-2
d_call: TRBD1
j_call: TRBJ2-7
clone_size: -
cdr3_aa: CASSSSGQVYEQYF
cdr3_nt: TGTGCCAGCAGCTCATCGGGACAGGTCTACGAGCAGTACTTC

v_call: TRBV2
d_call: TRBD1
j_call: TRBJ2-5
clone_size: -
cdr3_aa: CASSEGQGPGETQYF
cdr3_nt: TGTGCCAGCAGTGAGGGACAGGGCCCGGGGGAGACCCAGTACTTC

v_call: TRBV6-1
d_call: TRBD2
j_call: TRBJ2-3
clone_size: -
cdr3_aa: CASSASGGLTDTQYF
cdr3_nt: TGTGCCAGCAGTGCCAGCGGGGGCCTCACAGATACGCAGTATTTT

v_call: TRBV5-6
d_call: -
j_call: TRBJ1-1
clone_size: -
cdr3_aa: CASSLRELNTEAFF
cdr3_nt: TGTGCCAGCAGCTTGCGGGAACTGAACACTGAAGCTTTCTTT

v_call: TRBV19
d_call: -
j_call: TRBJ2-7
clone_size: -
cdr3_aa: CASSTGLLSSYEQYF
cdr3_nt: TGTGCCAGTAGTACGGGACTCCTGAGCTCCTACGAGCAGTACTTC

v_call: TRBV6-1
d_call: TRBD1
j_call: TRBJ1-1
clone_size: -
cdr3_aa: CASQGTGGEAFF
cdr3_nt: TGTGCCAGCCAAGGGACAGGGGGAGAAGCTTTCTTT

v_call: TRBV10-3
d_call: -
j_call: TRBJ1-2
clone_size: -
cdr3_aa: CAISDNRNYGYTF
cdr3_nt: TGTGCCATCAGTGACAACAGGAACTATGGCTACACCTTC

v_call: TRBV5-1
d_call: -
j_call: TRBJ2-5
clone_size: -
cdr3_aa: CASSFMATQETQYF
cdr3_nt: TGCGCCAGCAGCTTCATGGCCACCCAAGAGACCCAGTACTTC

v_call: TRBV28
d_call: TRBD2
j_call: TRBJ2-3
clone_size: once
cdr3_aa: CASSFSRLAGADTQYF
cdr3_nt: TGTGCCAGCAGTTTTAGTCGGCTAGCGGGGGCCGATACGCAGTATTTT

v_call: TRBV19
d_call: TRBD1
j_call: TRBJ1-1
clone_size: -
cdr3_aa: CASRGQALEAFF
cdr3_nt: TGTGCCAGTAGGGGACAGGCCCTTGAAGCTTTCTTT

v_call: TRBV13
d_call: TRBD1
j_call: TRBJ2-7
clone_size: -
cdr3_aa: CASSLMGTGGFHEQYF
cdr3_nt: TGTGCCAGCAGCTTAATGGGGACAGGGGGCTTCCACGAGCAGTACTTC

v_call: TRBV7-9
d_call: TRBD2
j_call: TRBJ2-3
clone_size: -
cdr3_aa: CASILAGGQDTQYF
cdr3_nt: TGTGCCAGCATCCTAGCGGGGGGTCAGGATACGCAGTATTTT

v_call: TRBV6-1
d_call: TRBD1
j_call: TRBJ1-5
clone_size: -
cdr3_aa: CASNAQGAGQPQHF
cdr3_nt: TGTGCCAGCAACGCCCAGGGGGCAGGTCAGCCCCAGCATTTT

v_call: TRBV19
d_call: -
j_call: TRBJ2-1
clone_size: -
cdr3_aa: CASRGGGQPFF
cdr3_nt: TGTGCCAGTAGAGGGGGGGGCCAACCGTTCTTC

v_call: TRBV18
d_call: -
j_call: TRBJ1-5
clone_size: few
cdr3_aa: CASSPPGGSANQPQHF
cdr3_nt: TGTGCCAGCTCACCACCGGGAGGGAGCGCCAATCAGCCCCAGCATTTT

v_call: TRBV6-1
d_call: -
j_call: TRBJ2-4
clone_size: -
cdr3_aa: CASRRGAKNIQYF
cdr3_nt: TGTGCCAGCCGGAGGGGTGCCAAAAACATTCAGTACTTC

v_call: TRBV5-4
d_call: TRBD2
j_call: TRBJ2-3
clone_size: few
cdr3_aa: CASSLRRGAADTQYF
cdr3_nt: TGTGCCAGCAGCTTGAGGCGGGGGGCGGCAGATACGCAGTATTTT

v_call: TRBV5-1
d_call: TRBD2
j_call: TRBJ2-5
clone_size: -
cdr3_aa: CASSSGTSGNLLQEIQYF
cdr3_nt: TGCGCCAGCAGCTCCGGGACTAGCGGGAACCTGCTCCAAGAGATCCAGTACTTC

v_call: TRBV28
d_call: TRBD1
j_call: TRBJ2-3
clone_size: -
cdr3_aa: CASSQDRAAQYF
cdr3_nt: TGTGCCAGCAGCCAGGACAGGGCTGCGCAGTATTTT

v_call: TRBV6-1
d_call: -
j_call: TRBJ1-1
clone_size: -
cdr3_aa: CASSEAVNTEAFF
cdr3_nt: TGTGCCAGCAGTGAGGCCGTGAACACTGAAGCTTTCTTT

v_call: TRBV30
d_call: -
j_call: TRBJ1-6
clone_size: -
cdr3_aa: CAWLQDPGNSPLHF
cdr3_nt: TGTGCCTGGCTCCAGGATCCTGGAAATTCCCCCCTCCACTTT

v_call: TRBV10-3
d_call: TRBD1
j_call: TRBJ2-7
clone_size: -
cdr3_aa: CAISADRDYEQYF
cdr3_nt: TGTGCCATCAGTGCCGACAGGGACTACGAGCAGTACTTC

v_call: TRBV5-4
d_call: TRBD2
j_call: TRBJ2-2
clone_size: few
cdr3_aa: CASSAGLAGAMNTGELFF
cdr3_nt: TGTGCCAGCAGCGCGGGCCTAGCGGGGGCCATGAACACCGGGGAGCTGTTTTTT

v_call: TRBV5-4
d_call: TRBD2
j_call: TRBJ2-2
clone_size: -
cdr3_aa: CASSLGLAGPTGELFF
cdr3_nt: TGTGCCAGCAGCTTGGGGTTAGCGGGGCCCACCGGGGAGCTGTTTTTT

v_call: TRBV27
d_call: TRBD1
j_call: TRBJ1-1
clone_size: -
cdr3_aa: CASSLSGGKGAFGTEAFF
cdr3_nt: TGTGCCAGCAGTTTATCAGGGGGAAAGGGGGCTTTCGGCACTGAAGCTTTCTTT

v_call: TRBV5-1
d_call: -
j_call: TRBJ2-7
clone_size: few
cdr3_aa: CASSLKTGMYEQYF
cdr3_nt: TGCGCCAGCAGCTTGAAGACCGGGATGTACGAGCAGTACTTC

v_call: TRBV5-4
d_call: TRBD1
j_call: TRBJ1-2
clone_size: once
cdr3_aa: CASSSGQVLGYTF
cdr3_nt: TGTGCCAGCAGCTCAGGACAGGTCTTAGGCTACACCTTC

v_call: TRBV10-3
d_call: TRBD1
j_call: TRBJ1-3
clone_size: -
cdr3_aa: CAISESRDRGNTIYF
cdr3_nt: TGTGCCATCAGTGAGTCGAGGGACAGAGGAAACACCATATATTTT

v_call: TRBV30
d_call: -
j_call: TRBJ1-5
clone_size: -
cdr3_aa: CAWSVPGQPQHF
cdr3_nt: TGTGCCTGGAGTGTACCCGGGCAGCCCCAGCATTTT

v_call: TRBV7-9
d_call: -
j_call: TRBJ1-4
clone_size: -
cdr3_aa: CASSSTGTNTGKLFF
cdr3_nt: TGTGCCAGCAGCTCCACCGGGACAAATACGGGAAAACTGTTTTTT

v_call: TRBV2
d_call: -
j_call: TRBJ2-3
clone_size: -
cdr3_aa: CARWGDQSGTDTQYF
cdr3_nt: TGTGCCAGATGGGGAGACCAATCGGGCACAGATACGCAGTATTTT

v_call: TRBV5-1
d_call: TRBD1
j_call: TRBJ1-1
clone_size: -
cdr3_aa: CASSKDRTWTEAFF
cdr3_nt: TGCGCCAGCAGCAAGGACAGGACGTGGACTGAAGCTTTCTTT

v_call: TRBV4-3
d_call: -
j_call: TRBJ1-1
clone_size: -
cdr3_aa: CASSQDLGGSEAFF
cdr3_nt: TGCGCCAGCAGCCAAGATCTCGGGGGAAGTGAAGCTTTCTTT

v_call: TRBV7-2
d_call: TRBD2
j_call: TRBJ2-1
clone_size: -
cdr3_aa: CASSLMRGGYNEQFF
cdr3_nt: TGTGCCAGCAGCTTAATGCGGGGGGGATACAATGAGCAGTTCTTC

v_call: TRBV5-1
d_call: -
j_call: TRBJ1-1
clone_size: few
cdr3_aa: CASRKEAGVGTEAFF
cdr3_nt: TGCGCCAGTCGGAAGGAGGCAGGGGTGGGCACTGAAGCTTTCTTT

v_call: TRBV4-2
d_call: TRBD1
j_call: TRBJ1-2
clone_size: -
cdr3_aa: CASSQGGQGTYGYTF
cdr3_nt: TGTGCCAGCAGCCAAGGGGGACAGGGGACCTATGGCTACACCTTC

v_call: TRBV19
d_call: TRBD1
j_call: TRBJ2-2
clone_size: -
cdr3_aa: CASSVTGGASGGLFF
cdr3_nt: TGTGCCAGTAGTGTTACAGGGGGCGCGTCTGGGGGGCTGTTTTTT

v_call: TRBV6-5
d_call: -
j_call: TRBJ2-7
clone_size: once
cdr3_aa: CASRGTETYEQYF
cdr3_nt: TGTGCCAGCAGGGGCACAGAGACCTACGAGCAGTACTTC

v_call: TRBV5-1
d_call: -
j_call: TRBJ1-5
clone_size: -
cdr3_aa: CASSAGGLSNQPQHF
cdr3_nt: TGCGCCAGCAGCGCGGGGGGGCTTAGCAATCAGCCCCAGCATTTT

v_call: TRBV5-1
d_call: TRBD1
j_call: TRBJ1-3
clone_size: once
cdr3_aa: CASSPGQGRRNTIYF
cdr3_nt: TGCGCCAGCAGCCCGGGACAGGGGAGACGAAACACCATATATTTT

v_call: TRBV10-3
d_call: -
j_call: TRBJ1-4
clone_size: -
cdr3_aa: CATSGATNEKLFF
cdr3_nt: TGTGCCACCTCAGGGGCAACTAATGAAAAACTGTTTTTT

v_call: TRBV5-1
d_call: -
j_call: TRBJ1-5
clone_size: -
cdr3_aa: CASSLAGFSNQPQHF
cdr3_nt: TGCGCCAGCAGCTTGGCCGGGTTTAGCAATCAGCCCCAGCATTTT

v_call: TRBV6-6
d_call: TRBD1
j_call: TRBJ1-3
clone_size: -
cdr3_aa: CASSYFGQASGNTIYF
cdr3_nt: TGTGCCAGCAGTTACTTCGGACAGGCCTCTGGAAACACCATATATTTT

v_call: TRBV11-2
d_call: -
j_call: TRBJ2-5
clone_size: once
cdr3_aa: CASSLTVLGGQETQYF
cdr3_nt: TGTGCCAGCAGCTTAACCGTCCTGGGGGGACAAGAGACCCAGTACTTC

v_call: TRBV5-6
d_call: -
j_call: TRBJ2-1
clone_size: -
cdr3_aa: CASSPLDHNEQFF
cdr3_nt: TGTGCCAGCAGCCCCCTAGACCACAATGAGCAGTTCTTC

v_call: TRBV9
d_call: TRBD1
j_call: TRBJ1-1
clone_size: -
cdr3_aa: CASSVDRDTEAFF
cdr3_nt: TGTGCCAGCAGCGTGGACAGGGACACTGAAGCTTTCTTT